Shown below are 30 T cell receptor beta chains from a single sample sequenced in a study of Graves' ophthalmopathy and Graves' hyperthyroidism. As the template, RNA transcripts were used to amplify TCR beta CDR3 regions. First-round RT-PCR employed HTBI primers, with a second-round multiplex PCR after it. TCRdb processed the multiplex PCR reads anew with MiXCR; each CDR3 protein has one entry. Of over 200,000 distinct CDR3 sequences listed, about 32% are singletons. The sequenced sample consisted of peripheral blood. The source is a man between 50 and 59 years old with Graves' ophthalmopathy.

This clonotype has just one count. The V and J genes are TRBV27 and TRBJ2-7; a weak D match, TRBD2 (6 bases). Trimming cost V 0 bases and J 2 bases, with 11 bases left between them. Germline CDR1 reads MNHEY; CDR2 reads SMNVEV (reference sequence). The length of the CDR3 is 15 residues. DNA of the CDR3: TGTGCCAGCAGTTTATCACTTAGCGGTACCTACGAGCAGTACTTC. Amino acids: CASSLSLSGTYEQYF.

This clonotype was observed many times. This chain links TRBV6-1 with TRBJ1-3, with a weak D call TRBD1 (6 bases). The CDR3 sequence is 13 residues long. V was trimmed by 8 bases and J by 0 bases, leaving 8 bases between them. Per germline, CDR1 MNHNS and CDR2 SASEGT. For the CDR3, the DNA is TGTGCCAGCGGCAGGGGCTCTGGAAACACCATATATTTT. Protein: CASGRGSGNTIYF.

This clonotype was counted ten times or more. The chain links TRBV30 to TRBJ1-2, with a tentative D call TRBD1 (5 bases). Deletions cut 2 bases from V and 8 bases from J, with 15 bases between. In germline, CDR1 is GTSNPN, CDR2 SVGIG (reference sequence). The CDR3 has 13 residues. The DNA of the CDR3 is TGTGCCTGGAGTCAACAGGTGGGCGGCGGCTACACCTTC. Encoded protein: CAWSQQVGGGYTF.

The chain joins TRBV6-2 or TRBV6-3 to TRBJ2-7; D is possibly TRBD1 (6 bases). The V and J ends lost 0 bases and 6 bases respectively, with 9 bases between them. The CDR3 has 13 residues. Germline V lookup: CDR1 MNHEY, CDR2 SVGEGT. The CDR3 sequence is CASSYSGASEQYF. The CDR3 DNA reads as TGTGCCAGCAGTTACTCGGGGGCCTCCGAGCAGTACTTC.

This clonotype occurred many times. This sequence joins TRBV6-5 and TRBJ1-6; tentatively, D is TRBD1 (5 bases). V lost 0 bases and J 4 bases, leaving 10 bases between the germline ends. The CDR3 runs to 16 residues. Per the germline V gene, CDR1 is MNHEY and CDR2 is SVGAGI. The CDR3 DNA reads TGTGCCAGCAGTTACTCCGGGGGTTTTTATAATTCACCCCTCCACTTT. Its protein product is CASSYSGGFYNSPLHF.

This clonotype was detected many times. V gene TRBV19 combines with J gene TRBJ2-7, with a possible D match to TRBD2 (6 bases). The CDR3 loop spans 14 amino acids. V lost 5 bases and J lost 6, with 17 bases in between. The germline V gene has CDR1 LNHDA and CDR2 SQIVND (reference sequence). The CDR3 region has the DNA TGTGCCAGTAGTCCGGGAGACATCGGCGGCGAGCAGTACTTC. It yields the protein CASSPGDIGGEQYF.

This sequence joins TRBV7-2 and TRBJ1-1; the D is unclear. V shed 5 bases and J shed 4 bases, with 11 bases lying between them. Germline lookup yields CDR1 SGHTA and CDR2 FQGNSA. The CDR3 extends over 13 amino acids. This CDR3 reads CASSVLKGTEAFF. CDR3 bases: TGTGCCAGCAGCGTATTAAAAGGCACTGAAGCTTTCTTT.

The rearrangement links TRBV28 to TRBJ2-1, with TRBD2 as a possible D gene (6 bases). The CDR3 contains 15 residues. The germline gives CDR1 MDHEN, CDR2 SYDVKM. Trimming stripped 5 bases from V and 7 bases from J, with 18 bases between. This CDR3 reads CASSTASERRNEQFF. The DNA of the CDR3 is TGTGCCAGCAGTACCGCTAGCGAAAGAAGGAATGAGCAGTTCTTC.

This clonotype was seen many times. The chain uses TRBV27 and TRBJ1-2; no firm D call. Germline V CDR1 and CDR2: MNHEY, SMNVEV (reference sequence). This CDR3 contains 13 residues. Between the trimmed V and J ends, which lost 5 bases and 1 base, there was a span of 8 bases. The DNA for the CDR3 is TGTGCCAGCAGTCGACACCATAACTATGGCTACACCTTC. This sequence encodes CASSRHHNYGYTF.

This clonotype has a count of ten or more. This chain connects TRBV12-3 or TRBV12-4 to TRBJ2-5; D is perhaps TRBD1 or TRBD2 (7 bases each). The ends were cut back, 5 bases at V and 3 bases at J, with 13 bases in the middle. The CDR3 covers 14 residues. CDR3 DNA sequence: TGTGCCAGCAGTATCCAGGGGGGGGAAGAGACCCAGTACTTC. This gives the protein CASSIQGGEETQYF.

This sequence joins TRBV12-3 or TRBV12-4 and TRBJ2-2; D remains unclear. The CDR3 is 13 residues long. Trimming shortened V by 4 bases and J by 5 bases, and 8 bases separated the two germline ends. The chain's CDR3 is CASSSSTTGELFF. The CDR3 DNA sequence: TGTGCCAGCAGTTCTTCCACAACCGGGGAGCTGTTTTTT.

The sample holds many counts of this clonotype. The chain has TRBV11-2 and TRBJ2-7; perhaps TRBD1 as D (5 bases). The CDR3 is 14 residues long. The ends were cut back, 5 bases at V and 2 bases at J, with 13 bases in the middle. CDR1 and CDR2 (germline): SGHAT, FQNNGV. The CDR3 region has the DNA TGTGCCAGCAGCCGCCGCCAGGGTACCTACGAGCAGTACTTC. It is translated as CASSRRQGTYEQYF.

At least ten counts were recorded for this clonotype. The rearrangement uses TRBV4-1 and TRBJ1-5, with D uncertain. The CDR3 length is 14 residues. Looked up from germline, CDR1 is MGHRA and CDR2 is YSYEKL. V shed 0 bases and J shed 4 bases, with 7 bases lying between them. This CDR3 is CASSQEGRNQPQHF. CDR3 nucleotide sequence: TGCGCCAGCAGCCAAGAAGGAAGGAATCAGCCCCAGCATTTT.

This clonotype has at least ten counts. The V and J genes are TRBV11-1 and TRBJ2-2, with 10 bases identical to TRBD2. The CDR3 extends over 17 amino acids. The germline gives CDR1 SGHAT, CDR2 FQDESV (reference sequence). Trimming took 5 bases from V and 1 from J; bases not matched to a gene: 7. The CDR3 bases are TGTGCCAGCAGCCCACCTAGCGGGAGTTTGAACACCGGGGAGCTGTTTTTT. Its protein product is CASSPPSGSLNTGELFF.

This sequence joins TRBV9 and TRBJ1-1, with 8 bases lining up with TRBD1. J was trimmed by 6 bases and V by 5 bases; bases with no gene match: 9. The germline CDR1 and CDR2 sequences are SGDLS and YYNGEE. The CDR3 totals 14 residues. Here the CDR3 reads CASSGGQEGPEAFF. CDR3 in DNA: TGTGCCAGCAGTGGGGGACAGGAGGGCCCTGAAGCTTTCTTT.

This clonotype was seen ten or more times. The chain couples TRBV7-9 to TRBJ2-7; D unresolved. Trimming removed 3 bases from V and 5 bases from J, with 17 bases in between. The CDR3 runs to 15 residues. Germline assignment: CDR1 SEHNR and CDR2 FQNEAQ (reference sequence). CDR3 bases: TGTGCCAGCAGCTTCAGTCCAACAAAGGAGAACGAGCAGTACTTC. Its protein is CASSFSPTKENEQYF.

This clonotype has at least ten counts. CDR3 in amino acids: CASTPRQHSYEQYF. The CDR3 nucleotides read TGTGCCAGCACCCCCCGACAACACTCCTACGAGCAGTACTTC. The chain combines TRBV6-5 with TRBJ2-7; no firm D call. The germline CDR1 and CDR2 sequences are MNHEY and SVGAGI. V was clipped by 7 bases and J by 0 bases, with 13 bases between them. This CDR3 contains 14 residues.

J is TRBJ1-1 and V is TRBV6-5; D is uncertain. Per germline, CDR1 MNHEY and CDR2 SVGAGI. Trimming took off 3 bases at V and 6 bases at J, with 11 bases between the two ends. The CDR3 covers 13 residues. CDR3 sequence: CASSYAGGAEAFF. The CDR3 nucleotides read TGTGCCAGCAGTTATGCAGGCGGGGCTGAAGCTTTCTTT.

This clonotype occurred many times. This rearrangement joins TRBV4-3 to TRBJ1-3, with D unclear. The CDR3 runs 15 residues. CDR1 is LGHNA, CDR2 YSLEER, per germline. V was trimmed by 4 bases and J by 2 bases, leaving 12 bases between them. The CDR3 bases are TGCGCCAGCAGCCGGCGTTATGGGGCTGGAAACACCATATATTTT. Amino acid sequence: CASSRRYGAGNTIYF.

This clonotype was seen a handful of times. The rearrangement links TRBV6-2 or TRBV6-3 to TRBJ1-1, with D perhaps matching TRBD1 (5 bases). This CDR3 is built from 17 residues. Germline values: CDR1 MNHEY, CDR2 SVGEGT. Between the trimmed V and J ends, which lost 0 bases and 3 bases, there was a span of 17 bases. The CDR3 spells CASSYSILYLRDTEAFF. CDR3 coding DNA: TGTGCCAGCAGTTACTCGATACTTTATCTCAGGGACACTGAAGCTTTCTTT.

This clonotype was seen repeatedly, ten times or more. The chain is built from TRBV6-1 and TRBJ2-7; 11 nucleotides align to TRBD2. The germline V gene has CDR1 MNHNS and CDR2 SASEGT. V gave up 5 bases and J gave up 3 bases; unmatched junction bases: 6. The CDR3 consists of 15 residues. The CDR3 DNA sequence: TGTGCCAGCAGTCTAGCGGGAGGTATTCACTACGAGCAGTACTTC. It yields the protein CASSLAGGIHYEQYF.

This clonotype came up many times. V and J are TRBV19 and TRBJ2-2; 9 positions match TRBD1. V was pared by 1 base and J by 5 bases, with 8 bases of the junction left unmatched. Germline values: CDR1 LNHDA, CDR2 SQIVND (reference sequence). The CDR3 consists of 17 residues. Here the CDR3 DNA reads TGTGCCAGTAGTATAGTTTCGGGACAGGGACGGACCGGGGAGCTGTTTTTT. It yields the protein CASSIVSGQGRTGELFF.

The CDR3 sequence is CASSSGQGDHSPLHF. Written as DNA, the CDR3 is TGTGCCAGCAGCTCGGGACAGGGGGACCATTCACCCCTCCACTTT. The J gene is TRBJ1-6, the V gene TRBV11-2, with 11 positions matching TRBD1. In germline, CDR1 is SGHAT, CDR2 FQNNGV. This CDR3 region has 15 residues. V lost 4 bases, J lost 8 bases, and 4 bases stayed unmatched.

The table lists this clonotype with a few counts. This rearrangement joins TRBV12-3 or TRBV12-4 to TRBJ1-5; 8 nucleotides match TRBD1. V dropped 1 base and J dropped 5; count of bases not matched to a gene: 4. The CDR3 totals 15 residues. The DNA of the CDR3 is TGTGCCAGCAGTTTAGGACAGGGGAGACATCAGCCCCAGCATTTT. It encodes CASSLGQGRHQPQHF.

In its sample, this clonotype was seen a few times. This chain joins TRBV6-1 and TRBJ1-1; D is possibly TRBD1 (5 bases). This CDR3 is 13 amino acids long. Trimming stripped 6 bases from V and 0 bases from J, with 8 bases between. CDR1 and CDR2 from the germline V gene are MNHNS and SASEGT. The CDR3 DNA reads TGTGCCAGCAGGCCAGGGTTGAACACTGAAGCTTTCTTT. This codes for CASRPGLNTEAFF.

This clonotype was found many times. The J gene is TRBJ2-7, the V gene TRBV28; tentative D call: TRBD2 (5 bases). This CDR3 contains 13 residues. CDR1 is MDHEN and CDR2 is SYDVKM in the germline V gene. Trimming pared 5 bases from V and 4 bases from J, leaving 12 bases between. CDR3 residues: CASSPRRGYEQYF. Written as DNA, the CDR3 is TGTGCCAGCAGTCCCCGTCGGGGTTACGAGCAGTACTTC.

The CDR3, as DNA: TGTGCCAGCAGCTTACCAGAATTCGGTTCACCCCTCCACTTT. This gives the protein CASSLPEFGSPLHF. V usage is TRBV11-1 and J usage is TRBJ1-6; unclear D gene. Germline lookup yields CDR1 SGHAT and CDR2 FQDESV (reference sequence). V dropped 2 bases and J dropped 9 bases, with 11 bases sitting between them. The CDR3 covers 14 residues.

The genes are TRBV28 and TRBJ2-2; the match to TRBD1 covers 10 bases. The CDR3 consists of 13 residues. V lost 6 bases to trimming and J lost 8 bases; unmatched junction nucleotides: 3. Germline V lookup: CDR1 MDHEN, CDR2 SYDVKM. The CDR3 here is CASRQGQGGELFF. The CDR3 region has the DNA TGTGCCAGCAGGCAGGGACAGGGGGGGGAGCTGTTTTTT.

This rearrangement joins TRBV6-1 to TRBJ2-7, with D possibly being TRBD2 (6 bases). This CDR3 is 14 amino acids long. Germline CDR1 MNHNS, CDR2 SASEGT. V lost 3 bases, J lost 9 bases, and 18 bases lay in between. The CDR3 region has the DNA TGTGCCAGCAGTGACGGCGCGGGACCTATCTTGCAGTACTTC. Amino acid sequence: CASSDGAGPILQYF.

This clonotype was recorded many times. As DNA, the CDR3 is TGTGCCAGCAGCTCGCCACTTAGGGATGGCTACACCTTC. It yields the protein CASSSPLRDGYTF. The chain employs TRBV5-6 and TRBJ1-2; no firm D call. This CDR3 is built from 13 residues. V lost 3 bases and J 6 bases, leaving 12 bases between the germline ends. Germline V lookup: CDR1 SGHDT, CDR2 YYEEEE.